This TCR beta chain was captured in a study of response to subunit inactivated influenza vaccine. TCRdb reprocessed the RT-PCR reads with MiXCR, giving one entry per CDR3 protein. The sample has hundreds of thousands of distinct CDR3 sequences, roughly 10% seen once; the top ten hold about a tenth. CDR3 length: 15 residues. Germline values: CDR1 MDHEN, CDR2 SYDVKM. About this clonotype itself: A read error may explain this, as a much larger clone is one base away.

Sequences were derived from PBMCs from blood, sampled on the day of vaccination. The TCR sequence derives from a man aged 45-60 years who received an inactivated influenza vaccine. The rearrangement uses TRBV28 and TRBJ2-1; TRBD1 matches 7 bases. DNA for the CDR3: TGTGCCAGCACCCTACCGGGACAGAAATACACTGAGCAGTTCTTC. Translating gives CASTLPGQKYTEQFF.